The sequence of this TCR beta chain was determined in a study of cytomegalovirus exposure and HLA in healthy donors. A roughly 120-subject validation cohort, separate from the roughly 670-subject first cohort, supplied the donors. The J segment lost 3 bases and the V segment lost 4 bases, leaving 7 bases of the junction unmatched. The germline gives CDR1 MGHRA, CDR2 YSYEKL. There are 15 residues in the CDR3. Using immunoSEQ multiplex PCR, the repertoire was profiled, and TCRdb retains in-frame clones only, with some absent. The sample records some 330,000 clones, roughly 89% being singletons. Source material: PBMCs. The gene calls are TRBV4-1 and TRBJ2-7; 9 positions agree with TRBD1. The receptor's source is a young woman in good health and CMV-seronegative. Here the CDR3 reads CASSREQGALYEQYF. The CDR3 DNA sequence: TGCGCCAGCAGCCGGGAACAGGGGGCTCTCTACGAGCAGTACTTC.